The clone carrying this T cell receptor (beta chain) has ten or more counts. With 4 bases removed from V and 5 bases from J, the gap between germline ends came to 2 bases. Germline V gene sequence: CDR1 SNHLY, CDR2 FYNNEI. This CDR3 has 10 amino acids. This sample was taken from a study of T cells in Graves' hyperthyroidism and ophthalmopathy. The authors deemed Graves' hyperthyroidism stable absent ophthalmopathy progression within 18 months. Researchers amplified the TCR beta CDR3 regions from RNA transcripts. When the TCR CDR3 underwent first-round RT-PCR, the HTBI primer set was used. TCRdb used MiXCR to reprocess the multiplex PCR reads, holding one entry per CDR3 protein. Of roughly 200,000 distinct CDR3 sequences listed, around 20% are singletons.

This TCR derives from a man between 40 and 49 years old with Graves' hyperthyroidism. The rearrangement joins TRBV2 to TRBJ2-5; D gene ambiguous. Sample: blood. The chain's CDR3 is CASSVETQYF. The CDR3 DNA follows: TGTGCCAGCAGTGTGGAGACCCAGTACTTC. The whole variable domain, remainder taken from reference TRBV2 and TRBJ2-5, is EPEVTQTPSHQVTQMGQEVILRCVPISNHLYFYWYRQILGQKVEFLVSFYNNEISEKSEIFDDQFSVERPDGSNFTLKIRSTKLEDSAMYFCASSVETQYFGPGTRLLVL.